The 30 T cell receptor beta chains presented below share a single source sample, sequenced in a study of metastatic and nonmetastatic thyroid tumors. TCRdb reprocessed the PCR reads via MiXCR. Of just over 70,000 clones listed, more than 15% are singletons. All patients were untreated before thyroid surgery. Sequencing was done on a sample of blood. The receptors were sampled from a female donor with papillary thyroid cancer or a benign thyroid nodule (not recorded which). Some clones in this sample may be carry-over from other donors' samples.

Ten or more counts support this clone. V gene TRBV18 combines with J gene TRBJ2-7, with D possibly matching TRBD1 (6 bases). Germline CDR1 reads KGHSH; CDR2 reads LQKENI. The CDR3 has 14 residues. V lost 3 bases and J lost 2, with 11 bases in between. The CDR3 loop reads CASSPRTAPYEQYF. The CDR3 region has the DNA TGTGCCAGCTCACCGCGGACAGCCCCCTACGAGCAGTACTTC.

In its sample, this clone was seen many times. The chain couples TRBV5-1 to TRBJ2-7; D unclear. V was pared by 0 bases and J by 2 bases, with 6 bases between. This CDR3 has 13 amino acids. Germline CDR1 reads SGHRS; CDR2 reads YFSETQ. The DNA of the CDR3 is TGCGCCAGCAGCTTGGGGACCACCTACGAGCAGTACTTC. Its translation is CASSLGTTYEQYF. The whole variable domain, filled in from reference TRBV5-1 and TRBJ2-7, reads KAGVTQTPRYLIKTRGQQVTLSCSPISGHRSVSWYQQTPGQGLQFLFEYFSETQRNKGNFPGRFSGRQFSNSRSEMNVSTLELGDSALYLCASSLGTTYEQYFGPGTRLTVT.

The chain employs TRBV6-2 or TRBV6-3 and TRBJ2-2; no clear D gene. Per germline, CDR1 MNHEY and CDR2 SVGEGT. CDR3 length equals 16 residues. V lost 1 base, J lost 7 bases, and 16 bases lay in between. The DNA of the CDR3 is TGTGCCAGCAGTTACTTGCTCTGGGGTGATTACGGGGAGCTGTTTTTT. Translation: CASSYLLWGDYGELFF.

Many counts were recorded for this clone. The gene calls are TRBV13 and TRBJ1-4; 8 bases align to TRBD1. The trim removed 2 bases at V and 6 bases at J, leaving 5 bases unmatched. Germline V CDR1 and CDR2: PRHDT, FYEKMQ (reference sequence). This CDR3 spans 15 amino acids. Here the CDR3 DNA reads TGTGCCAGCAGCTTATATGGGACAGGCCATGAAAAACTGTTTTTT. Its translation is CASSLYGTGHEKLFF.

In its sample, this clone was seen many times. The rearrangement links TRBV28 to TRBJ1-5; 7 bases map to TRBD1. Germline CDR1 is MDHEN and CDR2 is SYDVKM. CDR3 length: 18 amino acids. With V trimmed by 2 bases and J by 9 bases, 19 bases remained unmatched. CDR3 in DNA: TGTGCCAGCAGTTTAGTATTTGAAGGGGGCGATTTTCATAGGCCCCAGCATTTT. Its translation: CASSLVFEGGDFHRPQHF.

This clone was found many times. The chain carries TRBV13 and TRBJ2-3; tentatively, D is TRBD2 (5 bases). V lost 5 bases, J lost 1 base, and 7 bases lay in between. The CDR3 has 13 residues. CDR1 is PRHDT, CDR2 FYEKMQ, per germline (reference sequence). The chain's CDR3 is CASSQRGTDTQYF. The CDR3 nucleotides read TGTGCCAGCAGCCAGAGGGGCACAGATACGCAGTATTTT.

This clone was seen more than once but under ten times. The chain has TRBV2 and TRBJ2-5; TRBD1 agrees at 7 bases. The CDR3 extends over 15 amino acids. The V gene's germline CDR1 is SNHLY and CDR2 FYNNEI. Germline trimming cut 0 bases from V and 4 bases from J; bases unmatched to any gene: 5. The CDR3 spells CASSEAQGDGETQYF. CDR3 DNA sequence: TGTGCCAGCAGTGAAGCGCAGGGGGATGGAGAGACCCAGTACTTC.

This clone has ten or more counts. The J gene is TRBJ1-1, the V gene TRBV10-3; D ambiguous. The CDR3 is 14 residues long. Germline V CDR1 and CDR2: ENHRY, SYGVKD. Trimming left V 3 bases short and J 3 bases short, with 11 bases between. The CDR3 DNA reads as TGTGCCATCAGTGAACGACGGGCTTACACTGAAGCTTTCTTT. Amino acids: CAISERRAYTEAFF.

The chain joins TRBV30 to TRBJ1-1; D not certain. Germline lookup yields CDR1 GTSNPN and CDR2 SVGIG (reference sequence). The CDR3 consists of 14 residues. Trimming removed 0 bases from V and 3 bases from J, with 11 bases in between. CDR3 amino acids: CAWSVTQGYTEAFF. CDR3 nucleotide sequence: TGTGCCTGGAGTGTTACACAAGGATACACTGAAGCTTTCTTT.

The chain combines TRBV6-1 with TRBJ2-7, with TRBD1 identical over 8 bases. There are 15 residues in the CDR3. The ends lost 6 bases at V and 3 bases at J; junction bases unmatched: 10. In germline, CDR1 is MNHNS, CDR2 SASEGT. CDR3 loop: CASSETGARYYEQYF. CDR3 DNA: TGTGCCAGCAGCGAGACAGGGGCGCGCTACTACGAGCAGTACTTC.

CDR3 residues: CATSDPLCAKGGELFF. The DNA for the CDR3 is TGTGCCACCAGTGATCCCCTCTGTGCAAAAGGCGGGGAGCTGTTTTTT. The chain joins TRBV24-1 to TRBJ2-2; no firm D call. The germline V and J ends were trimmed by 3 bases and 7 bases, with 17 bases remaining between them. Germline V CDR1 and CDR2: KGHDR, SFDVKD. The CDR3 has 16 residues.

This clone occurred many times. The chain uses TRBV30 and TRBJ1-2, with D perhaps matching TRBD1 (6 bases). V lost 7 bases to trimming and J lost 0 bases, with 15 bases between them. Germline values: CDR1 GTSNPN, CDR2 SVGIG (reference sequence). The CDR3 totals 14 residues. The chain's CDR3 is CASTGGRSNYGYTF. CDR3 nucleotide sequence: TGTGCCTCTACGGGGGGCCGATCTAACTATGGCTACACCTTC.

This clone was counted only a few times. This chain uses TRBV20-1 with TRBJ2-1, with TRBD2 matching 12 bases. Germline CDR1 DFQATT, CDR2 SNEGSKA (reference sequence). The CDR3 loop spans 16 amino acids. Trimming cost V 3 bases and J 9 bases; bases outside gene matches: 12. The CDR3 DNA reads TGCAGTGCTAGGTCCCCGGGGTTACTAGCGGGAGGTGAGCAGTTCTTC. This codes for CSARSPGLLAGGEQFF.

The chain joins TRBV9 to TRBJ2-1; no reliable D call. The CDR3 runs 15 residues. Germline assignment: CDR1 SGDLS and CDR2 YYNGEE. V dropped 1 base and J dropped 5 bases, with 13 bases sitting between them. The CDR3 here is CASSVSPIGHNEQFF. DNA for the CDR3: TGTGCCAGCAGCGTAAGTCCTATTGGCCACAATGAGCAGTTCTTC.

This clone was seen ten or more times. The chain has TRBV27 and TRBJ2-7; 9 positions match TRBD2. V shed 4 bases and J 1 base; nucleotides not matched to a gene: 5. Germline-derived CDR1 and CDR2 are MNHEY and SMNVEV (reference sequence). This CDR3 contains 15 residues. Here the CDR3 DNA reads TGTGCCAGCAGTTCAACTAGCGGGTCTTCCTACGAGCAGTACTTC. It is translated as CASSSTSGSSYEQYF.

This clone was detected many times. The chain carries TRBV28 and TRBJ1-2; D ambiguous. V lost 5 bases to trimming and J lost 4 bases, with 11 bases between them. Germline V lookup: CDR1 MDHEN, CDR2 SYDVKM. The CDR3 contains 13 residues. Written as DNA, the CDR3 is TGTGCCAGCAGTCAACAACAAAGCTATGGCTACACCTTC. Its translation: CASSQQQSYGYTF.

The rearrangement uses TRBV6-5 and TRBJ1-1, with 7 nucleotides matching TRBD1. Germline loops: CDR1 MNHEY, CDR2 SVGAGI. The CDR3 runs to 14 residues. V lost 2 bases and J lost 5; bases outside the gene matches: 5. The CDR3 coding sequence is TGTGCCAGCAGTTACCCAGGGGGTGGAACTGAAGCTTTCTTT. Residues: CASSYPGGGTEAFF.

This clone was recorded many times. The chain is built from TRBV9 and TRBJ2-5; 7 nucleotides line up with TRBD2. CDR3 size: 16 residues. From germline, CDR1 is SGDLS and CDR2 YYNGEE. Unmatched junction bases numbered 14, after V lost 4 bases and J lost 5 bases. The CDR3 region is CASSPNDAGVVETQYF. CDR3 nucleotide sequence: TGTGCCAGCAGCCCGAATGACGCGGGAGTCGTTGAGACCCAGTACTTC.

This clone was recorded many times. The genes are TRBV18 and TRBJ1-1; D ambiguous. The germline V and J ends were trimmed by 0 bases and 4 bases, with 12 bases remaining between them. The germline V gene has CDR1 KGHSH and CDR2 LQKENI. CDR3 length: 15 residues. The CDR3 loop reads CASSPPMQASTEAFF. The CDR3 DNA follows: TGTGCCAGCTCACCACCGATGCAGGCCAGCACTGAAGCTTTCTTT.

This clone has a count of ten or more. CDR3 protein: CASSGQGAYEQFF. CDR3 DNA sequence: TGTGCCAGTAGTGGACAGGGGGCCTATGAGCAGTTCTTC. The rearrangement links TRBV19 to TRBJ2-1, with 11 bases identical to TRBD1. This CDR3 contains 13 residues. Germline lookup yields CDR1 LNHDA and CDR2 SQIVND (reference sequence). Unmatched junction bases numbered 2, after V lost 5 bases and J lost 8 bases.

The table lists this clone with many counts. J is TRBJ1-6 and V is TRBV27, with 8 bases fitting TRBD1. The CDR3 has 14 amino acids. Germline CDR1 MNHEY, CDR2 SMNVEV (reference sequence). V lost 5 bases and J lost 9; bases outside the gene matches: 6. The chain's CDR3 is CASSAGGAGSPLHF. The CDR3 nucleotides are TGTGCCAGCAGTGCAGGGGGCGCTGGTTCACCCCTCCACTTT.

This clone has at least ten counts. The rearrangement links TRBV3-1 to TRBJ1-3; D not certain. Germline assignment: CDR1 LGHDT and CDR2 YNNKEL (reference sequence). CDR3 length equals 14 residues. The V gene lost 3 bases and the J gene lost 4 bases, with 10 bases spanning the gap. The CDR3 here is CASSHAAAGNTIYF. CDR3 in DNA: TGTGCCAGCAGCCATGCGGCTGCCGGAAACACCATATATTTT.

This clone showed up just a few times. The chain links TRBV9 to TRBJ2-3; D is unresolved. Trimming took off 4 bases at V and 4 bases at J, with 10 bases between the two ends. Germline values: CDR1 SGDLS, CDR2 YYNGEE. This CDR3 contains 13 residues. CDR3 nucleotide sequence: TGTGCCAGCAGCACGGGCCCACCAGATACGCAGTATTTT. Translating gives CASSTGPPDTQYF.

The V call is TRBV30, the J call TRBJ2-7, with 8 nucleotides matching TRBD1. The CDR3 is 15 amino acids. Germline-derived CDR1 and CDR2 are GTSNPN and SVGIG (reference sequence). With V trimmed by 4 bases and J by 0 bases, 8 bases remained unmatched. The CDR3: CAWTNGQGLSYEQYF. The CDR3, as DNA: TGTGCCTGGACCAATGGACAGGGCCTCTCCTACGAGCAGTACTTC.

This clone was recorded a few times. The gene calls are TRBV12-3 or TRBV12-4 and TRBJ2-7; TRBD1 matches 10 bases. Trimming at V came to 5 bases and at J to 3 bases, leaving 7 bases not matched to a gene. CDR3 size: 15 residues. The CDR3 bases are TGTGCCAGCAGTACCGGACAGGGGGTGAACTACGAGCAGTACTTC. It encodes CASSTGQGVNYEQYF.

Details on this clone: This may arise from a read error, as a much more abundant clone is one base away. V and J are TRBV9 and TRBJ2-1; the match to TRBD2 covers 10 bases. The J segment lost 1 base and the V segment lost 2 bases, leaving 3 bases of the junction unmatched. The germline gives CDR1 SGDLS, CDR2 YYNGEE. The CDR3 runs 16 residues. In DNA form, the CDR3 reads TGTGCCAGCAGCGTGAGAGCGGGAGGGTCCTACAATGAGCAGTTCTTC. It codes for CASSVRAGGSYNEQFF.

This clone was observed at least ten times. This chain connects TRBV6-1 to TRBJ2-7; D possibly corresponds to TRBD2 (6 bases). CDR3 length: 16 amino acids. Germline values: CDR1 MNHNS, CDR2 SASEGT. V lost 2 bases and J 0 bases, leaving 14 bases between the germline ends. The CDR3, as DNA: TGTGCCAGCAGTGAAAGGTCGGGAGCACACTCCTACGAGCAGTACTTC. Translating gives CASSERSGAHSYEQYF.

This clone was seen repeatedly, ten times or more. The rearrangement links TRBV28 to TRBJ2-7; 10 bases line up with TRBD2. CDR3 length: 14 residues. Trimming at V came to 5 bases and at J to 9 bases, leaving 10 bases not matched to a gene. CDR1 and CDR2 (germline): MDHEN, SYDVKM. The chain's CDR3 is CASSPLAGVDRQYF. CDR3 bases: TGTGCCAGCAGTCCCCTAGCGGGAGTAGACAGGCAGTACTTC.

This clone was detected many times. The chain couples TRBV2 to TRBJ2-3, with 7 nucleotides matching TRBD2. The V gene end was trimmed by 2 bases and the J gene end by 1 base; junction bases not matched to a gene: 3. Germline V gives CDR1 SNHLY, CDR2 FYNNEI. The CDR3 contains 15 residues. The CDR3 spells CASSESGAGTDTQYF. Here the CDR3 DNA reads TGTGCCAGCAGTGAAAGCGGGGCCGGCACAGATACGCAGTATTTT.

There are many counts of this clone. V is TRBV28 and J is TRBJ1-3; D is unclear. The germline V and J ends were trimmed by 2 bases and 11 bases, with 13 bases remaining between them. CDR1 MDHEN and CDR2 SYDVKM come from the germline V gene. This CDR3 region has 13 residues. The CDR3 DNA is TGTGCCAGCAGTTTAGAGGGAACCCTTTCCATATATTTT. It encodes CASSLEGTLSIYF.